Here is one T cell receptor beta chain with its context. The data are from a study of T cell changes during pregnancy in multiple sclerosis. Libraries were prepared by immunoSEQ multiplex PCR; TCRdb keeps only in-frame clonotypes and omits some of them. Seen here are 45,000 to 55,000 clones, 88% observed once, and the top ten hold 1% to 1.5%. This CDR3 is 17 amino acids long. J gave up 0 bases and V 5 bases, and 7 bases lay outside the gene matches. From germline, CDR1 is WSHSY and CDR2 SAAADI. This TCR was sampled from a female donor with multiple sclerosis, enrolled in a pregnancy study. This material consisted of CD4+ T cells from peripheral blood mononuclear cells, taken in the second trimester of pregnancy. V is TRBV10-2 and J is TRBJ2-7, with 13 bases matching TRBD2. Here the CDR3 DNA reads TGCGCCAGCAGTCCCGGGACTAGCGGGATAAGCTCCTACGAGCAGTACTTC. Translating it yields CASSPGTSGISSYEQYF.